A single sample gave rise to the 16 T cell receptor beta chains below, sequenced in a study of human T cells and chemical hapten exposure. One entry per CDR3 protein, called by TCRdb with MiXCR from the RACE reads. The repertoire holds more than 250,000 distinct CDR3 sequences, with around 7% as singletons. Time point of the sample: pre-sensitization, week 0. Treatment: therapeutic diphenylcyclopropenone sensitization with weekly scalp DPC. The sample here was whole blood, taken in connection with sensitization to the hapten diphenylcyclopropenone (DPC). The receptors derive from a man aged 18-30 years with alopecia areata. Some clones in this sample may be carry-over from other donors' samples.

This clonotype occurred a few times. The rearrangement uses TRBV11-1 and TRBJ2-2; no firm D call. CDR1 and CDR2 from the germline V gene are SGHAT and FQDESV (reference sequence). V was cut by 5 bases and J by 1 base, with 11 bases left in between. This CDR3 is 15 amino acids long. CDR3 region: CASSPGLRNTGELFF. In DNA form, the CDR3 reads TGTGCCAGCAGCCCCGGGCTCCGGAACACCGGGGAGCTGTTTTTT.

A few counts support this clonotype. V and J are TRBV4-2 and TRBJ1-1; D is uncertain. Germline V gene lookup returns CDR1 LGHNA and CDR2 YNFKEQ. The CDR3 spans 15 residues. Trimming shortened V by 3 bases and J by 4 bases, and 15 bases separated the two germline ends. The CDR3 loop reads CASSQASVSSTEAFF. DNA for the CDR3: TGTGCCAGCAGCCAGGCCTCGGTCTCCAGCACTGAAGCTTTCTTT.

In its sample, this clonotype was seen many times. The rearrangement uses TRBV29-1 and TRBJ1-2; TRBD1 matches at 8 bases. The V segment lost 5 bases and the J segment 2 bases; nucleotides outside the gene matches: 13. The germline V gene encodes CDR1 SQVTM and CDR2 ANQGSEA. This CDR3 region has 16 residues. CDR3: CSVYLRGPDLNYGYTF. The CDR3 DNA reads as TGCAGCGTTTATCTCAGGGGGCCGGACCTGAACTATGGCTACACCTTC.

The chain recombines TRBV14 with TRBJ1-2; unclear D gene. Per germline, CDR1 SGHDN and CDR2 FVKESK. V shed 2 bases and J shed 9 bases, with 7 bases lying between them. CDR3 length equals 11 residues. For the CDR3, the DNA is TGTGCCAGCAGCCAATATGGTAGCTACACCTTC. Protein product: CASSQYGSYTF.

This clonotype has more than one count but fewer than ten. The V and J genes are TRBV5-1 and TRBJ2-4, with 11 bases lining up with TRBD2. After removal of 6 bases from V and 6 bases from J, the junction contained 8 bases not matched to a gene. The CDR3 consists of 15 residues. Germline-derived CDR1 and CDR2 are SGHRS and YFSETQ. CDR3 DNA sequence: TGCGCCAGCACTTGGCTAGCGGGGGGATCAAACATTCAGTACTTC. Translating it yields CASTWLAGGSNIQYF. The full variable domain, rest sourced from reference TRBV5-1 and TRBJ2-4, is KAGVTQTPRYLIKTRGQQVTLSCSPISGHRSVSWYQQTPGQGLQFLFEYFSETQRNKGNFPGRFSGRQFSNSRSEMNVSTLELGDSALYLCASTWLAGGSNIQYFGAGTRLSVL.

V and J are TRBV7-2 and TRBJ1-4; D is possibly TRBD1 (5 bases). Deletions cut 1 base from V and 0 bases from J, with 9 bases between. The CDR3 is 16 residues long. Germline V lookup: CDR1 SGHTA, CDR2 FQGNSA. CDR3 residues: CASSLGGTATNEKLFF. The CDR3 bases are TGTGCCAGCAGCTTAGGGGGGACTGCAACTAATGAAAAACTGTTTTTT.

The count of this clonotype is one. The gene calls are TRBV29-1 and TRBJ1-1, with D uncertain. With 1 base removed from V and 0 bases from J, the gap between germline ends came to 6 bases. This CDR3 has 13 amino acids. Germline V gene sequence: CDR1 SQVTM, CDR2 ANQGSEA. CDR3 sequence (DNA): TGCAGCGTTGAAGGTAGGATGAACACTGAAGCTTTCTTT. Protein product: CSVEGRMNTEAFF. The whole variable domain, remainder taken from reference TRBV29-1 and TRBJ1-1, is SAVISQKPSRDICQRGTSLTIQCQVDSQVTMMFWYRQQPGQSLTLIATANQGSEATYESGFVIDKFPISRPNLTFSTLTVSNMSPEDSSIYLCSVEGRMNTEAFFGQGTRLTVV.

The genes are TRBV5-1 and TRBJ2-5, with 9 bases aligning to TRBD2. The CDR3 extends over 14 amino acids. With V trimmed by 6 bases and J by 5 bases, 8 bases remained unmatched. Germline CDR1 SGHRS, CDR2 YFSETQ. CDR3 sequence reads: CASIPSGGLETQYF. The CDR3 DNA reads as TGCGCCAGCATACCGAGCGGGGGGTTGGAGACCCAGTACTTC. Complete variable domain (other parts from reference TRBV5-1 and TRBJ2-5): KAGVTQTPRYLIKTRGQQVTLSCSPISGHRSVSWYQQTPGQGLQFLFEYFSETQRNKGNFPGRFSGRQFSNSRSEMNVSTLELGDSALYLCASIPSGGLETQYFGPGTRLLVL.

This rearrangement joins TRBV29-1 to TRBJ1-3; D not resolved. V lost 6 bases to trimming and J lost 0 bases, with 9 bases between them. Germline CDR1 is SQVTM and CDR2 is ANQGSEA. This CDR3 comprises 13 residues. The CDR3 nucleotides read TGCAGCGTCGGTATCACCTCTGGAAACACCATATATTTT. Protein sequence: CSVGITSGNTIYF.

This clonotype was seen repeatedly, ten times or more. The chain has TRBV3-1 and TRBJ2-3, with 9 bases matching TRBD1. J gave up 3 bases and V 4 bases, and 8 bases lay outside the gene matches. Germline V gene lookup returns CDR1 LGHDT and CDR2 YNNKEL (reference sequence). The CDR3 sequence is 16 residues long. CDR3 in DNA: TGTGCCAGCAGCCCTAGGACAGGGGCCATGACAGATACGCAGTATTTT. Translation gives CASSPRTGAMTDTQYF.

CDR3 protein: CASSSTGLNSNQPQHF. The CDR3 region has the DNA TGTGCCAGCAGTTCGACAGGGCTTAATAGCAATCAGCCCCAGCATTTT. The V gene is TRBV6-5, the J gene TRBJ1-5, with 7 bases fitting TRBD1. V lost 4 bases and J lost 0; bases outside the gene matches: 6. The germline V gene has CDR1 MNHEY and CDR2 SVGAGI. The CDR3 runs to 16 residues.

In this sample, this clonotype turned up a few times. As DNA, the CDR3 is TGTGCCAGCAGCCCCCAGGTTAATAGGGGTGAAAAACTGTTTTTT. Translating gives CASSPQVNRGEKLFF. This chain connects TRBV7-2 to TRBJ1-4; D might be TRBD1 (5 bases). Germline V lookup: CDR1 SGHTA, CDR2 FQGNSA. This CDR3 is built from 15 residues. Between the trimmed V and J ends, which lost 5 bases and 7 bases, there was a span of 17 bases.

CDR3 sequence: CASKIHYNTDNEQFF. In nucleotides, the CDR3 is TGTGCCAGCAAAATCCACTATAACACTGACAATGAGCAGTTCTTC. The J gene is TRBJ2-1, the V gene TRBV12-3 or TRBV12-4; D not resolved. This CDR3 is built from 15 residues. V was cut by 7 bases and J by 5 bases, with 18 bases left in between.

This clonotype occurred many times. The CDR3 reads CASTRSGYQLPGNQPQHF. In nucleotides, the CDR3 is TGTGCCAGTACTCGGTCAGGGTACCAACTGCCCGGCAATCAGCCCCAGCATTTT. The chain is built from TRBV19 and TRBJ1-5, with D tentatively TRBD1 (5 bases). CDR1 is LNHDA, CDR2 SQIVND, per germline (reference sequence). The length of the CDR3 is 18 residues. Trimming left V 7 bases short and J 2 bases short, with 24 bases between.

The genes are TRBV5-1 and TRBJ2-1; 7 bases line up with TRBD2. This CDR3 is built from 17 residues. V lost 0 bases, J lost 0 bases, and 6 bases stayed unmatched. The germline CDR1 and CDR2 sequences are SGHRS and YFSETQ. The CDR3 sequence: CASSLEPSGFSYNEQFF. In DNA form, the CDR3 reads TGCGCCAGCAGCTTGGAGCCTAGCGGATTCTCCTACAATGAGCAGTTCTTC.

This clonotype was observed at least ten times. The genes are TRBV7-2 and TRBJ1-1, with D hard to call. Germline V CDR1 and CDR2: SGHTA, FQGNSA. The CDR3 sequence is 18 residues long. Trimming stripped 6 bases from V and 3 bases from J, with 26 bases between. CDR3 sequence: CASRCDGRISYCDTEAFF. The CDR3 nucleotides are TGTGCCAGCAGATGTGACGGGCGGATTTCATATTGCGACACTGAAGCTTTCTTT.